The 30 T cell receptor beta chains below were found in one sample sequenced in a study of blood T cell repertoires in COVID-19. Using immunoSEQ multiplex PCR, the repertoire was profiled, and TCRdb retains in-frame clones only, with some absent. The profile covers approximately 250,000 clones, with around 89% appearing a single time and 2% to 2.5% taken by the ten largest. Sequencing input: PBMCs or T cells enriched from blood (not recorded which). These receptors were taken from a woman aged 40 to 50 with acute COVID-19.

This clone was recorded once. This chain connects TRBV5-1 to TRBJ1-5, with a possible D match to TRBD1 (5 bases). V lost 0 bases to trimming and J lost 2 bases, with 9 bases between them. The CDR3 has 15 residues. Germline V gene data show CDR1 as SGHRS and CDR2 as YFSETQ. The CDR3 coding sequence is TGCGCCAGCAGCTTGGCTGGGGGGGGCAATCAGCCCCAGCATTTT. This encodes CASSLAGGGNQPQHF.

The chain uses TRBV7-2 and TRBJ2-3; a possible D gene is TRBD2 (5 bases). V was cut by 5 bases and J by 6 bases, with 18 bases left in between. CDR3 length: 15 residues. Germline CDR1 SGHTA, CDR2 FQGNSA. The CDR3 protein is CASSTWTPPRDTQYF. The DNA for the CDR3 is TGTGCCAGCAGCACCTGGACTCCCCCTAGGGATACGCAGTATTTT.

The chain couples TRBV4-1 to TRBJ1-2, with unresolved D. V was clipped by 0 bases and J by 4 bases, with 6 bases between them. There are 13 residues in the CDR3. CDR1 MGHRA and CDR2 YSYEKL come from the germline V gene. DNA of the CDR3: TGCGCCAGCAGCCAAGAGTCCGGCTATGGCTACACCTTC. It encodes CASSQESGYGYTF.

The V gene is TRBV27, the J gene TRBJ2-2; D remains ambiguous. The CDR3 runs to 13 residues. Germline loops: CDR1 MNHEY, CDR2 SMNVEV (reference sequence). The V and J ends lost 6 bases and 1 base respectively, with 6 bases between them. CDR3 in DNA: TGTGCCAGCAGGCTAAGGAACACCGGGGAGCTGTTTTTT. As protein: CASRLRNTGELFF.

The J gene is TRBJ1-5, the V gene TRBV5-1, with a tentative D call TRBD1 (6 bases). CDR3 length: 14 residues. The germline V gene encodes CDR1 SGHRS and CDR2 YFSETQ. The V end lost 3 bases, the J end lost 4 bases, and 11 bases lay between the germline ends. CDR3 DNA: TGCGCCAGCAGCTCCGGACAGCCAAATCAGCCCCAGCATTTT. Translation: CASSSGQPNQPQHF.

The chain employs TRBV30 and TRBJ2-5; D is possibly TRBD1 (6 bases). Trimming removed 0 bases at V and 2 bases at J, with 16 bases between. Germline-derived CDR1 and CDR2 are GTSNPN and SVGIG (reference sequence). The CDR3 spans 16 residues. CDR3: CAWSVKGTQIQETQYF. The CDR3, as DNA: TGTGCCTGGAGTGTAAAGGGGACACAAATTCAAGAGACCCAGTACTTC.

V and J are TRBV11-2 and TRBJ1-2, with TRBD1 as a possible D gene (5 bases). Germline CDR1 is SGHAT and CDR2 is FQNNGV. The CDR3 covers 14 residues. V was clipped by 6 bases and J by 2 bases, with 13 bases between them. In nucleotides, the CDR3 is TGTGCCAGCAGGTCCTGGGGCCTAAACTATGGCTACACCTTC. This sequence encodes CASRSWGLNYGYTF.

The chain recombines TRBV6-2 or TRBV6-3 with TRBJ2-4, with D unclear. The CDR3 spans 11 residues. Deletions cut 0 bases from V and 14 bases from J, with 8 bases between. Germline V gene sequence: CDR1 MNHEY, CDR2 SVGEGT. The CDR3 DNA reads TGTGCCAGCAGTTACTCGAGTCTAAAGTACTTC. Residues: CASSYSSLKYF.

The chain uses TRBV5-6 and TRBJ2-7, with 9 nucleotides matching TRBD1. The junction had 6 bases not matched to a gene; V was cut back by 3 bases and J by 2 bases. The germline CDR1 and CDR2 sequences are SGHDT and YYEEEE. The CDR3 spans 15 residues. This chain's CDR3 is CASSYRGLSAYEQYF. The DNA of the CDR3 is TGTGCCAGCAGCTACAGGGGGCTGTCCGCCTACGAGCAGTACTTC.

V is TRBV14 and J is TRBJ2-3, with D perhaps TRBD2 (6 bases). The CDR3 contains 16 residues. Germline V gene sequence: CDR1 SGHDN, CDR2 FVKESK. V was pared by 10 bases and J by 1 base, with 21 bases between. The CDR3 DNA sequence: TGTGCCACCCCAATCCTGGGGACTGACGGCACAGATACGCAGTATTTT. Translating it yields CATPILGTDGTDTQYF.

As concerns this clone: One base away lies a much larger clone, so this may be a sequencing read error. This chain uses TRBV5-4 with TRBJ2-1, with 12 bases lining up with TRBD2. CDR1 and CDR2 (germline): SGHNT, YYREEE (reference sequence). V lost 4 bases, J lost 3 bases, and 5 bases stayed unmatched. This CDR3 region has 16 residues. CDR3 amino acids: CASSPRLAGVYNEQFF. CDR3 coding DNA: TGTGCCAGCAGCCCCCGACTAGCGGGAGTCTACAATGAGCAGTTCTTC.

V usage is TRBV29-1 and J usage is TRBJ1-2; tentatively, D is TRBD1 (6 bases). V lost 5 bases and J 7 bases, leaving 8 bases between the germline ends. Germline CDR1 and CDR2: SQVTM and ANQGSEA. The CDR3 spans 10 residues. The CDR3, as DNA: TGCAGCGTTACGGACAGTGGCTACACCTTC. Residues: CSVTDSGYTF.

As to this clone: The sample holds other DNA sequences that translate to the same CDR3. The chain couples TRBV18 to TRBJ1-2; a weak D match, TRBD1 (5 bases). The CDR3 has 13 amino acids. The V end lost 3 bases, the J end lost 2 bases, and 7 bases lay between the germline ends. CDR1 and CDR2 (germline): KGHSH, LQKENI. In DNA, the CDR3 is TGTGCCAGCTCACCCGACAGAAACTATGGCTACACCTTC. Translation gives CASSPDRNYGYTF.

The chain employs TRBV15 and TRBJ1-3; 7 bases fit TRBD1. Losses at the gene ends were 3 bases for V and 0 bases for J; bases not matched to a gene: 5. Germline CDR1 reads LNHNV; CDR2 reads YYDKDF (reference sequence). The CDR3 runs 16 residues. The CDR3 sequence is CATSSRDSDSGNTIYF. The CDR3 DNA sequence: TGTGCCACCAGCAGCCGGGACAGTGACTCTGGAAACACCATATATTTT.

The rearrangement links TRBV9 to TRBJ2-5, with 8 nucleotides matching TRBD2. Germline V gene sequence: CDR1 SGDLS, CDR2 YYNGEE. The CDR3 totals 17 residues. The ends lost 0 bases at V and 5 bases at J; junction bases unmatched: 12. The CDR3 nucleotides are TGTGCCAGCAGCGTAGGGTCTAGCGGGTACCGGGGGGAGACCCAGTACTTC. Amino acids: CASSVGSSGYRGETQYF.

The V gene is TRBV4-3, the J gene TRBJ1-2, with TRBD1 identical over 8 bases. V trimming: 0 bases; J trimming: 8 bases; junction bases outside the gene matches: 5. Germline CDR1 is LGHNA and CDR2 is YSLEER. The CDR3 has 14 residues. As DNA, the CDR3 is TGCGCCAGCAGCCAAGATCAGGGGGCGCAGGGCTACACCTTC. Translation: CASSQDQGAQGYTF.

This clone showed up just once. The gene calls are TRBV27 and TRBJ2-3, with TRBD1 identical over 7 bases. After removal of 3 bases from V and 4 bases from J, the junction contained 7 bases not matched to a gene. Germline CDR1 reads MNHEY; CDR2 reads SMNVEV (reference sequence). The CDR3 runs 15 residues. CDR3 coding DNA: TGTGCCAGCAGTTTCCCAGGGGGTATACCAGATACGCAGTATTTT. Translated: CASSFPGGIPDTQYF.

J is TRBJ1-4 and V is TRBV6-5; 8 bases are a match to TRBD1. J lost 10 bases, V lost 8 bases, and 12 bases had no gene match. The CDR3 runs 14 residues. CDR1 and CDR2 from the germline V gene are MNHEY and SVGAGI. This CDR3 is CASGPTRGRTKLFF. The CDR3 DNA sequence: TGTGCCAGCGGCCCGACCAGGGGGCGGACAAAACTGTTTTTT.

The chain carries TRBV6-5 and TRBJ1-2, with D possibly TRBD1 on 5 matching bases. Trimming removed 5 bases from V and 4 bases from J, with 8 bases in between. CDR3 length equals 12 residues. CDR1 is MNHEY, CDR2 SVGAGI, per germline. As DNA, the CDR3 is TGTGCCAGCAGTCCCCAGGGCTATGGCTACACCTTC. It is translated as CASSPQGYGYTF.

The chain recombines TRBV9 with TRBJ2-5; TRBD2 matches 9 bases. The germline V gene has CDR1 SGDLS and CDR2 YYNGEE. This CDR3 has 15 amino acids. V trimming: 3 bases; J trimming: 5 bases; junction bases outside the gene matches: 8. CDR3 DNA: TGTGCCAGCAGCGACGGCGGGGGGGCTTTTGAGACCCAGTACTTC. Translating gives CASSDGGGAFETQYF.

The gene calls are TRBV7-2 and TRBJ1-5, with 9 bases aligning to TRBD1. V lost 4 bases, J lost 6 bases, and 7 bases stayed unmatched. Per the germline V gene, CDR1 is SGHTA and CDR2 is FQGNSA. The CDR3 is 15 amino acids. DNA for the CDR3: TGTGCCAGCAGCTCCCATAGGACAGGGGTTCAGCCCCAGCATTTT. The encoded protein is CASSSHRTGVQPQHF.

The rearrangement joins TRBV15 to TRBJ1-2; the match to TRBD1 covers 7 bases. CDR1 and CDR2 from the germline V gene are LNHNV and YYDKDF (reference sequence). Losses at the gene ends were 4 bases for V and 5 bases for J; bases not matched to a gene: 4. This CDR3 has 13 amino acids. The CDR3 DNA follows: TGTGCCACCAGCATACAGGGACAGTATGGCTACACCTTC. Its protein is CATSIQGQYGYTF.

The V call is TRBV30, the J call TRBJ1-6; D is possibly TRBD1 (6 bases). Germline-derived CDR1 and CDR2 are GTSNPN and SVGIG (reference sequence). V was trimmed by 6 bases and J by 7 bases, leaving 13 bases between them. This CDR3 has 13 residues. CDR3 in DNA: TGTGCCTGCCAGGGGCTGGGAAATTCACCCCTCCACTTT. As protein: CACQGLGNSPLHF.

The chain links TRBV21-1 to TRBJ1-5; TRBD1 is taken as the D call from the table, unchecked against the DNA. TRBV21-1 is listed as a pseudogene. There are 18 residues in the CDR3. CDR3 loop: CASSKNLRQGICNQPQHF. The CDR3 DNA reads TGTGCCAGCAGCAAAAATCTTCGACAGGGAATATGCAATCAGCCCCAGCATTTT.

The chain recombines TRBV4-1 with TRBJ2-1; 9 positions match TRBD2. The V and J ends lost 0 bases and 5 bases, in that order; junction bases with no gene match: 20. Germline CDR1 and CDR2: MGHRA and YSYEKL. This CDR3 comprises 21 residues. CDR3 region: CASSQDMVAQRGANTHNEQFF. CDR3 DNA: TGCGCCAGCAGCCAAGATATGGTAGCCCAGCGGGGGGCGAACACCCACAATGAGCAGTTCTTC.

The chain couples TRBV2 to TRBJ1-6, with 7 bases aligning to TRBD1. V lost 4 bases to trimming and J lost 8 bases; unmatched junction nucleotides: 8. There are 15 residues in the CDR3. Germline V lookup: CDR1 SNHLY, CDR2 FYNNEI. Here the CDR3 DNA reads TGTGCCAGCAGTGCAAGTACAGGGGCATATTCACCCCTCCACTTT. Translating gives CASSASTGAYSPLHF.

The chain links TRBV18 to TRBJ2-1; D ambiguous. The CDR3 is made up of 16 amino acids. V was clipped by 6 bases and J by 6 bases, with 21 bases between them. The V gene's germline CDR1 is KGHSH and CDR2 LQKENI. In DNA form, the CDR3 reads TGTGCCAGCTCCCTCCTTCCCGGCACTAATGGCAATGAGCAGTTCTTC. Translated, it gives CASSLLPGTNGNEQFF.

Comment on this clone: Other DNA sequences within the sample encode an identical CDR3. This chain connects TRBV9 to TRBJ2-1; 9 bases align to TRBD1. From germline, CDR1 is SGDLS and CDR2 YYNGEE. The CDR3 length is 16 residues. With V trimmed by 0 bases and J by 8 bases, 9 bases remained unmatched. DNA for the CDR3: TGTGCCAGCAGCGTAGCTCCGGGACAGGGTCGGGATGAGCAGTTCTTC. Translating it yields CASSVAPGQGRDEQFF.

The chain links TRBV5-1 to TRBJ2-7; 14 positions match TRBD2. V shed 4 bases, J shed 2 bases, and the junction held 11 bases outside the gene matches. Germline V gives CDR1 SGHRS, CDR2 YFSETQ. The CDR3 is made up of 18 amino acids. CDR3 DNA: TGCGCCAGCAGCCGAACCGGGACTAGCGGGGGCTTGCCCTACGAGCAGTACTTC. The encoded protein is CASSRTGTSGGLPYEQYF.

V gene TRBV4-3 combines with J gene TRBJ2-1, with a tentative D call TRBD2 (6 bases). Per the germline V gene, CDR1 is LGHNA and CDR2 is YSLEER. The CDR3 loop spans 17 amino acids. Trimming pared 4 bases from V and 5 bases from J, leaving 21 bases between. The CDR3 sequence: CASSPQIPAGWDNEQFF. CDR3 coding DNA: TGCGCCAGCAGCCCCCAGATCCCAGCGGGTTGGGACAATGAGCAGTTCTTC.